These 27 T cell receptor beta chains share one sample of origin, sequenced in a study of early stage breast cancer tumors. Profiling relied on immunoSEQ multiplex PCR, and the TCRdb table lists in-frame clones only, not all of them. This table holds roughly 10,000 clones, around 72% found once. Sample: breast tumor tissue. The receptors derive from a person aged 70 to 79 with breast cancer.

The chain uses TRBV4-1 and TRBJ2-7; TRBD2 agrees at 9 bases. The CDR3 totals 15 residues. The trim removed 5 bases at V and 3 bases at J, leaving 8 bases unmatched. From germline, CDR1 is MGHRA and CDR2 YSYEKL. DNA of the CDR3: TGCGCCAGCAGCAACAATAGCGGGAGCGGCTACGAGCAGTACTTC. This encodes CASSNNSGSGYEQYF.

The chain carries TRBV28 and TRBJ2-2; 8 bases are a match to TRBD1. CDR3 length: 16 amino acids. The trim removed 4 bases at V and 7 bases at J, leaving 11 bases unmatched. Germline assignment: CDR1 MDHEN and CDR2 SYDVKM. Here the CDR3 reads CASSSQGRGLVGELFF. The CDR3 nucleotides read TGTGCCAGCAGTTCCCAGGGCAGGGGGCTCGTCGGGGAGCTGTTTTTT.

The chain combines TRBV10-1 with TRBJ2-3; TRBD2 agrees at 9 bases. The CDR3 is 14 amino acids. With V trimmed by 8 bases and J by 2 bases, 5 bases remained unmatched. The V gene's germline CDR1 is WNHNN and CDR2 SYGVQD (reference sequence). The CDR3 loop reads CASSAGGITDTQYF. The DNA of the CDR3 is TGCGCCAGCTCCGCGGGGGGGATCACAGATACGCAGTATTTT.

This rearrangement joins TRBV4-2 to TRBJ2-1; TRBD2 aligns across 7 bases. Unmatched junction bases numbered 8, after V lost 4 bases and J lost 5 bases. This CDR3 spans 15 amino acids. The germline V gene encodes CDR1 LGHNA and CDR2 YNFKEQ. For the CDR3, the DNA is TGTGCCAGCAGCCGGGACTACCGAACCGACAATGAGCAGTTCTTC. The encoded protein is CASSRDYRTDNEQFF.

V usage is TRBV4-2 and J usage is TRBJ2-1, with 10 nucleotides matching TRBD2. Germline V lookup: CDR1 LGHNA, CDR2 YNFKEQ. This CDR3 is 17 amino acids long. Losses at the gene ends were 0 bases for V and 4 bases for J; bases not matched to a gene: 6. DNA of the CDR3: TGTGCCAGCAGCCAAGATGCCAGCGGGGGGGTTTACAATGAGCAGTTCTTC. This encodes CASSQDASGGVYNEQFF.

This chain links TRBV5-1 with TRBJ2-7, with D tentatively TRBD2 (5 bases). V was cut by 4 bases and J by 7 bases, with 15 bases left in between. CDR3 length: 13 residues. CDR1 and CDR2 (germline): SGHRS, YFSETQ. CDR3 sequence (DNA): TGCGCCAGCAGCCGGGCGGGTCTGGAGGAGCAGTACTTC. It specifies CASSRAGLEEQYF.

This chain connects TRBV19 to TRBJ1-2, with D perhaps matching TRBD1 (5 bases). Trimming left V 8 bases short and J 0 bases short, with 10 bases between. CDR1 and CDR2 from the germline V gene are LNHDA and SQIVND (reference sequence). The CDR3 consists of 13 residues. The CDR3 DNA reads TGTGCCAGTCGGGGGAACACTAACTATGGCTACACCTTC. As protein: CASRGNTNYGYTF.

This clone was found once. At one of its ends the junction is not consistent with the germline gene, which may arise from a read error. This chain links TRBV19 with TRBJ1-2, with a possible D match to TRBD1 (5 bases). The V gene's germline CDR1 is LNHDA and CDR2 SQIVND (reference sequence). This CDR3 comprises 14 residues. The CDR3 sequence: CASSIAGHGYGYTF. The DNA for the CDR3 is TGTGCCAGTAGCATAGCAGGGCACGGCTATGGCTACACCTTC.

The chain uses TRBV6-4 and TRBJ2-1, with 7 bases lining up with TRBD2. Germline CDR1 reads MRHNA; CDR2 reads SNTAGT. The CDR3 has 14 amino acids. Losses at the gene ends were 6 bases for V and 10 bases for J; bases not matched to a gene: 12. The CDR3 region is CASSKRGRSSEQFF. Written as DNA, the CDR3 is TGTGCCAGCAGCAAGCGGGGCAGGAGTTCGGAGCAGTTCTTC.

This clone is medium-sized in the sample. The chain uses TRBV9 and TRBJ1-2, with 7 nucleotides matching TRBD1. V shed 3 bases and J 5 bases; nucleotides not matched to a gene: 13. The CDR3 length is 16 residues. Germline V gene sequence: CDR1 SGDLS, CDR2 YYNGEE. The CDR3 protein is CASSDRGTEPMYGYTF. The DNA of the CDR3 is TGTGCCAGCAGCGATAGAGGGACAGAACCAATGTATGGCTACACCTTC.

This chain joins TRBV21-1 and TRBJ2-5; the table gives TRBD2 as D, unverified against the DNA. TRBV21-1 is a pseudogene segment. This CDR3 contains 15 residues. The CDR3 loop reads CASIRLAGSSETQYF. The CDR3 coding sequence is TGTGCCAGCATTCGTCTAGCGGGAAGCTCAGAGACCCAGTACTTC.

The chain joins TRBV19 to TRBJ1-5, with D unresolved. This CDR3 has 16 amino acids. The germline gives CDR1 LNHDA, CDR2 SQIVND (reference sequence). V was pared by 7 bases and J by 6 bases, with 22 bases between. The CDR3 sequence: CASTPGRLIFGQPQHF. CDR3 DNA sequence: TGTGCCAGTACCCCCGGCAGGCTGATATTTGGTCAGCCCCAGCATTTT.

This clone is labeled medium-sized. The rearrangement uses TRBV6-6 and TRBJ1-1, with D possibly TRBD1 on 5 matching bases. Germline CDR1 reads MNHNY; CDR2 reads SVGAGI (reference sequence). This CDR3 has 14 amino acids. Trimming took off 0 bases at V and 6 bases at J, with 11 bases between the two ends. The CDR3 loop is CASSYSNRPPEAFF. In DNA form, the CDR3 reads TGTGCCAGCAGTTACTCGAACAGGCCCCCTGAAGCTTTCTTT.

CDR3 nucleotides: TGTGCCAGCAGCCCTACCAGGGCCGGAAACACCATATATTTT. The encoded protein is CASSPTRAGNTIYF. V gene TRBV7-8 combines with J gene TRBJ1-3; possibly TRBD1 for D (5 bases). CDR3 size: 14 residues. V lost 5 bases and J 4 bases, leaving 12 bases between the germline ends. The germline CDR1 and CDR2 sequences are SGHVS and FQNEAQ.

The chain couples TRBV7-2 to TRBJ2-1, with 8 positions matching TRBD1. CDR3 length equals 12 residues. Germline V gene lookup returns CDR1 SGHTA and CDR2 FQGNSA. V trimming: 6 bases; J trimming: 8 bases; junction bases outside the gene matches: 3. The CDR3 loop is CASRLQGDEQFF. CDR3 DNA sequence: TGTGCCAGCAGGTTACAGGGGGATGAGCAGTTCTTC. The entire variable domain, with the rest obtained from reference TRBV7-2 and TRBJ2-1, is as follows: GAGVSQSPSNKVTEKGKDVELRCDPISGHTALYWYRQSLGQGLEFLIYFQGNSAPDKSGLPSDRFSAERTGGSVSTLTIQRTQQEDSAVYLCASRLQGDEQFFGPGTRLTVL.

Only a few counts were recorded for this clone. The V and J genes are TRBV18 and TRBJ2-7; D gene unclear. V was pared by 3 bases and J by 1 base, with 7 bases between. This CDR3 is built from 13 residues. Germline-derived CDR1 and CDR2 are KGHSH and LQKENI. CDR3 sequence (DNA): TGTGCCAGCTCACCTGCGGCATCCTACGAGCAGTACTTC. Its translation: CASSPAASYEQYF.

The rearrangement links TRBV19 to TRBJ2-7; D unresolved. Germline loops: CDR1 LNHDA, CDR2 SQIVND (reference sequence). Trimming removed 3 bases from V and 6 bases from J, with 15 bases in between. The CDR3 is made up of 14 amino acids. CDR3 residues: CASSIGFIPSEQYF. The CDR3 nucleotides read TGTGCCAGTAGTATCGGGTTTATTCCTTCCGAGCAGTACTTC.

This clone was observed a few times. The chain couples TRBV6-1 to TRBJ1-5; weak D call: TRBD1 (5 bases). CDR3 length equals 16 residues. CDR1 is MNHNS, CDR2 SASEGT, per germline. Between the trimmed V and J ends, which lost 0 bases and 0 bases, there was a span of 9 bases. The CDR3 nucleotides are TGTGCCAGCAGTGAAGCGCTAGGGGATAGCAATCAGCCCCAGCATTTT. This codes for CASSEALGDSNQPQHF.

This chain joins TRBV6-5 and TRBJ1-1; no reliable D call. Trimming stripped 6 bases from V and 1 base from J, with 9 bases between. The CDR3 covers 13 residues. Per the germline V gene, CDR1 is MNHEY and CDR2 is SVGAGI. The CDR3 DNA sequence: TGTGCCAGCAGGGCCCGGGGGAACACTGAAGCTTTCTTT. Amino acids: CASRARGNTEAFF.

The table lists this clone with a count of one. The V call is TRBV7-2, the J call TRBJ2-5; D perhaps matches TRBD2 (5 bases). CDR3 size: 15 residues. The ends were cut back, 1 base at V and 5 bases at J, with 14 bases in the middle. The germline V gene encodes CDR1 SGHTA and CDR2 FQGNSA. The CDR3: CASSLVWEPRETQYF. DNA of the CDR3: TGTGCCAGCAGCTTAGTGTGGGAGCCTAGGGAGACCCAGTACTTC.

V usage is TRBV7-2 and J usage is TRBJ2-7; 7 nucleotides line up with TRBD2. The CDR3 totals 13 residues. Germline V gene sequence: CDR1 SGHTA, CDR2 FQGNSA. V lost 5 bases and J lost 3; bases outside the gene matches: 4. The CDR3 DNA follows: TGTGCCAGCAGCCGGGACTATCGCTACGAGCAGTACTTC. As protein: CASSRDYRYEQYF. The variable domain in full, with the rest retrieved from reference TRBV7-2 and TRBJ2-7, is GAGVSQSPSNKVTEKGKDVELRCDPISGHTALYWYRQSLGQGLEFLIYFQGNSAPDKSGLPSDRFSAERTGGSVSTLTIQRTQQEDSAVYLCASSRDYRYEQYFGPGTRLTVT.

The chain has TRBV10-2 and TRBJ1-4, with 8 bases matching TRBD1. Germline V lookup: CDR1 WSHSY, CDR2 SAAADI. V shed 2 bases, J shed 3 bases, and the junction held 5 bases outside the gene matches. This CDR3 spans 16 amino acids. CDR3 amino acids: CASSEAGGLANEKLFF. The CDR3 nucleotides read TGCGCCAGCAGTGAGGCAGGGGGCCTCGCTAATGAAAAACTGTTTTTT.

The CDR3, as DNA: TGTGCCAGCAGCACCCCCCGGACAGGGGGCAACACCGAAGCTTTCTTT. It translates to CASSTPRTGGNTEAFF. This sequence joins TRBV21-1 and TRBJ1-1; the listed D gene, TRBD1, was not tested against the DNA. TRBV21-1 is annotated as a pseudogene. The CDR3 is made up of 16 amino acids.

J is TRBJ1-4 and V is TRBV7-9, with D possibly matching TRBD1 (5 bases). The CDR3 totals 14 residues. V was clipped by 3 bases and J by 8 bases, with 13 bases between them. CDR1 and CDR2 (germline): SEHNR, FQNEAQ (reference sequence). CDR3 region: CASSFSREEEKLFF. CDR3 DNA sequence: TGTGCCAGCAGCTTCTCCAGGGAGGAAGAAAAACTGTTTTTT. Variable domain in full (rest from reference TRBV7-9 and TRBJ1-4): DTGVSQNPRHKITKRGQNVTFRCDPISEHNRLYWYRQTLGQGPEFLTYFQNEAQLEKSRLLSDRFSAERPKGSFSTLEIQRTEQGDSAMYLCASSFSREEEKLFFGSGTQLSVL.

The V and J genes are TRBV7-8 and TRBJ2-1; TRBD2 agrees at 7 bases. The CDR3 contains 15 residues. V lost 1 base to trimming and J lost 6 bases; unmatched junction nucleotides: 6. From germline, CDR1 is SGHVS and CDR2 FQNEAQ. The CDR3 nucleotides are TGTGCCAGCAGCTTAGTGGGGGGGGTAGGCAATGAGCAGTTCTTC. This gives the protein CASSLVGGVGNEQFF.

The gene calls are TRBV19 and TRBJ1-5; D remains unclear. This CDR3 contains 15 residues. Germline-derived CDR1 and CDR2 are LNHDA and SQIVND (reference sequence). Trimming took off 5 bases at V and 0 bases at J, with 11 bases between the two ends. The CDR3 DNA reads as TGTGCCAGTAGTCTCCTGGCAGGTAGCAATCAGCCCCAGCATTTT. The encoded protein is CASSLLAGSNQPQHF.

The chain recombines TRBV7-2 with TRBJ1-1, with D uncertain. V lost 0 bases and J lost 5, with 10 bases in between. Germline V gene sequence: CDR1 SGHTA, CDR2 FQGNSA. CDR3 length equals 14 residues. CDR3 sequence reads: CASSLAVERTEAFF. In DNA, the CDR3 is TGTGCCAGCAGCTTAGCGGTAGAGAGAACTGAAGCTTTCTTT.